This T cell receptor (beta chain) was identified in a study of CD8 T cells in ankylosing spondylitis (dated by TCRdb to the late 2010s). A note on the overall study: The study profiled T cell receptor beta repertoires in healthy donors and ankylosing spondylitis patients to find disease-linked TCR variants. The full study cohort comprised about 23 ankylosing spondylitis patients and approximately 100 healthy donors. Peripheral blood was sampled, and synovial fluid was additionally collected from ankylosing spondylitis patients. Overall results and qualifications from the work: Some of the motif variants had been reported before in the synovial fluid and blood of reactive arthritis patients, a finding that suggests common disease-initiation mechanisms. The disease-linked clones showed a CD8+ phenotype and occurred at relatively low frequencies in peripheral blood. Blood from ankylosing spondylitis patients appeared to be characterized by a TCR beta motif composed of eight or nine highly homologous amino acid variants. The disease-linked clones were reported as significantly enriched in matched synovial fluid samples from ankylosing spondylitis patients.

At least ten counts were recorded for this clonotype. Its antigen is currently not known. Base-call qualities are not available, and no considerably larger clone is one nucleotide away. Sequencing was carried out with an Illumina HiSeq 2500. Quantitative 5'-RACE with molecular barcodes was used to prepare TCR beta libraries. As for the original processing: A new computational method based on a probabilistic model of VDJ rearrangement was used to identify disease-linked TCR variants. In TCRdb, the public reads were trimmed at Q25 with fastp and aligned with MiXCR, with productive beta chains retained. CDR3 protein duplicates are merged, each entry listing the most common genes and DNA. The V and J calls here are based on TCRdb, not the publication. This sample is represented by some 840,000 distinct CDR3 sequences; approximately 12% of them were singletons. The ten largest clonotypes hold 0.51% of the sample.

The V and J ends are trimmed by 5 bases and 5 bases, leaving 17 bases between them. For CDR1 and CDR2, the germline V gene (reference sequence) lists DFQATT and SNEGSKA. Counted from cysteine to phenylalanine, this CDR3 has 14 amino acids. Only the CDR3 region is kept as DNA, spanning 42 bases read in frame from base 1. The chain is made from TRBV20-1 and TRBJ2-3, and the D gene may be TRBD2, 8 bases matching. The receptor was derived from a male donor with ankylosing spondylitis. The source material was blood, either unsorted or a sorted T cell fraction (not recorded which). The DNA sequence is TGCAGTGCTGGACGGGAGGGGGCCGGAGATACGCAGTATTTT. Translated, this is CSAGREGAGDTQYF.